These T cell receptor beta chains were read from a single sample in a study of OX40 agonist ivuxolimab in advanced cancers. Repertoires were generated with immunoSEQ multiplex PCR, while TCRdb's copy carries only in-frame clones and drops some. Among around 70,000 clones, approximately 82% were seen once, and the ten largest hold 1.1%. This specimen consisted of CD4+ or CD8+ T cells sorted from blood, obtained in a trial of the OX40 agonist ivuxolimab. The source is an adult with an advanced solid tumor such as melanoma, head and neck, liver or kidney cancer. CDR3s include the opening cysteine and the closing phenylalanine or tryptophan. Each record gives: V gene, J gene, CDR3 protein.

TRBV19,TRBJ1-1,CASSPALGGTEAFF
TRBV28,TRBJ2-7,CASSTTGTGSYEQYF
TRBV9,TRBJ1-2,CASLRDGYGYTF
TRBV6-1,TRBJ1-5,CASSEGQLGLLSGGSRPQHF
TRBV6-5,TRBJ2-1,CASSSSGGQYNEQFF
TRBV14,TRBJ1-2,CASSQDPGAATGYTF
TRBV7-9,TRBJ2-1,CASSSRDSAYNEQFF
TRBV6-1,TRBJ1-1,CASSARQGGVTLAFF
TRBV4-3,TRBJ2-7,CASSQDFWGDEQYF
TRBV27,TRBJ2-7,CASRRLAGGLGSYEQYF
TRBV19,TRBJ1-6,CASSVDGYNSPLHF
TRBV12-5,TRBJ2-7,CASGLGTVPEQYF
TRBV15,TRBJ1-1,CATSRTGSPEAFF
TRBV7-6,TRBJ2-3,CASSLTSSSTDTQYF
TRBV7-9,TRBJ1-1,CASSLRDWGNTEAFF
TRBV14,TRBJ1-1,CASSLSRRVTGMNTEAFF
TRBV5-4,TRBJ2-5,CASSPSGETQYF
TRBV6-5,TRBJ1-6,CASSYPGERSPLHF
TRBV19,TRBJ1-2,CASNSRDGYNYGYTF
TRBV6-6,TRBJ1-1,CASLRQGISFEAFF
TRBV18,TRBJ2-2,CASSPRTNTGELFF
TRBV5-1,TRBJ2-2,CASSLARGDTGELFF
TRBV5-6,TRBJ2-3,CASSSGPSTDTQYF
TRBV7-2,TRBJ1-1,CASSFRWDPTEAFF
TRBV5-5,TRBJ2-5,CASRPQGGETQYF
TRBV6-5,TRBJ1-2,CASNSRDRDGYTF
TRBV6-5,TRBJ1-5,CASRPTGAIQPQHF
TRBV4-2,TRBJ2-3,CASSPGLAGGSTDTQYF
TRBV28,TRBJ2-3,CASSSPRGGGTDTQYF
TRBV19,TRBJ1-1,CASSVRPTEAFF
TRBV19,TRBJ1-1,CASSDRKNTEAFF
TRBV9,TRBJ2-1,CASSVGSSGGYNEQFF
TRBV10-3,TRBJ2-2,CAISESPALNTGELFF
TRBV7-3,TRBJ1-2,CASSLMPGNYGYTF
TRBV7-9,TRBJ2-2,CASSFMSAGTGELFF
TRBV5-1,TRBJ1-4,CASSMGPSTNEKLFF
TRBV4-1,TRBJ2-3,CASSQDLVRTSGGDTQYF
TRBV19,TRBJ1-4,CASSRWTGGSEKLFF
TRBV6-5,TRBJ1-4,CASSYSPWEKLFF
TRBV25-1,TRBJ1-4,CASRGQEREKLFF
TRBV27,TRBJ1-5,CASSLYSNNQPQHF
TRBV19,TRBJ2-1,CASSPQLGGASSYNEQFF
TRBV2,TRBJ1-1,CATNRGRTTEAFF
TRBV9,TRBJ1-2,CASSVGGDGYTF
TRBV7-9,TRBJ1-4,CASSDREGTNEKLFF
TRBV6-5,TRBJ2-7,CASRPGQSTYEQYF